This T cell receptor (beta chain) was recovered during a study of PD-L1 blockade in urothelial cancer. This clone turned up a few times. This CDR3 is 16 amino acids long. Here immunoSEQ multiplex PCR was the method, and the copy in TCRdb shows in-frame clones only, minus some. The sample consists of 35,000 to 40,000 clones, more than 65% of them appearing once. The source material was PBMCs, sampled around atezolizumab (anti-PD-L1) treatment. The sequence was obtained from a man aged 70 or older with urothelial cancer. The chain is built from TRBV12-1 and TRBJ2-7; the DNA was not used to check the table's D call, TRBD1. TRBV12-1 is designated a pseudogene. CDR3 coding DNA: TGTGCCAGCAGCTCCCAGGACCGGGACAGTTCCTACGAGCAGTACTTC. Protein sequence: CASSSQDRDSSYEQYF.